This TCR beta chain derives from a study of vaccination and CD4 T cells after COVID-19. Across the study: By nasal swab PCR, the convalescent patients were SARS-CoV-2 positive, with ten or so mild cases and one severe. Study findings and constraints: Among convalescent patients, a median about 83% of reactive clones emerged only after vaccination.

An Oncomine TCR Beta short-read assay was used to sequence the DNA from cultured CD4+ T cells. TCRdb re-analysed the PCR reads in MiXCR, keeping a single row per CDR3 protein. The data show 13,000 or so distinct CDR3 sequences, 35% to 50% seen once. Germline CDR1 reads ENHRY; CDR2 reads SYGVKD. Trimming cost V 3 bases and J 1 base, with 10 bases left between them. CDR3 length equals 15 residues. Treatment meaning: roughly ten-day PBMC culture with coronavirus spike peptide pools or control peptides (ViraFEST assay). US Alpha, Beta and Delta variants postdated the positive PCR dates, which ran from March to December 2020. With approximately 10 ug/ml peptide pools and approximately 10 IU/ml IL-2, PBMCs were cultured at 1.5 million to 2 million per well. A word on this clonotype: Antigen specificity is unknown.

The TCR comes from a human donor who had recovered from COVID-19. The sequenced sample was CD4+ T cells from blood, cultured in vitro. The chain employs TRBV10-3 and TRBJ1-5; D gene ambiguous. CDR3 nucleotides: TGTGCCATCAGTGAAACGGACTCGAGCAATCAGCCCCAGCATTTT. Translating it yields CAISETDSSNQPQHF.